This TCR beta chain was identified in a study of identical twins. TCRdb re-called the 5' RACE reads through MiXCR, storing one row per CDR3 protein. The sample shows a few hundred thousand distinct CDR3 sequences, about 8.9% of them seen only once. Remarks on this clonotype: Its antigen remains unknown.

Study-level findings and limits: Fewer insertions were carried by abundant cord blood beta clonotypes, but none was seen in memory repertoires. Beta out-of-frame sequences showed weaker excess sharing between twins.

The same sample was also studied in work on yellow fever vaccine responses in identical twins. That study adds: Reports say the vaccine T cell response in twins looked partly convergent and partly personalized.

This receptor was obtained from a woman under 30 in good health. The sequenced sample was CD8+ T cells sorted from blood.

CDR3 sequence reads: CSAFYDTQYF. The CDR3 DNA reads TGCAGTGCGTTTTATGATACGCAGTATTTT. The chain combines TRBV20-1 with TRBJ2-3; no definite D call. V dropped 6 bases and J dropped 6 bases, with 7 bases sitting between them. This CDR3 is 10 amino acids long. Germline V lookup: CDR1 DFQATT, CDR2 SNEGSKA (reference sequence).